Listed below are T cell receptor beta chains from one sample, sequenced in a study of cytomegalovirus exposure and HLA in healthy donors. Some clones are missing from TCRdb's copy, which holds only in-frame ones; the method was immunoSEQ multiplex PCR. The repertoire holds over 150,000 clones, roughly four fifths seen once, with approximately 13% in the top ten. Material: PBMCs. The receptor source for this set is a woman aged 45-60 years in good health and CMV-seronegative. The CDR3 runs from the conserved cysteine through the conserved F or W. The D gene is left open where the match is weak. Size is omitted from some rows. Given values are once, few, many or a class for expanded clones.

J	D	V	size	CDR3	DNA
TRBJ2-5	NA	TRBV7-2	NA	CASSLGGGGETQYF	TGTGCCAGCAGCTTAGGAGGGGGGGGCGAGACCCAGTACTTC
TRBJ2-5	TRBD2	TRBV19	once	CASSANKGGTGETQYF	TGTGCCAGTAGTGCCAATAAGGGAGGGACGGGGGAGACCCAGTACTTC
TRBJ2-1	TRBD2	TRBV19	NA	CASRKLASGDEQFF	TGTGCCAGTAGAAAACTAGCGAGCGGGGATGAGCAGTTCTTC
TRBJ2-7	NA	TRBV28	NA	CASTFGLAASEQYF	TGTGCCAGCACCTTTGGGCTCGCCGCAAGCGAGCAGTACTTC
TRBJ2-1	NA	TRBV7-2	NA	CASSSPGSYNEQFF	TGTGCCAGCAGCTCGCCGGGGTCCTACAATGAGCAGTTCTTC
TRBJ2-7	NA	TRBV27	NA	CASSFQTAREQYF	TGTGCCAGCAGTTTTCAAACAGCCCGCGAGCAGTACTTC
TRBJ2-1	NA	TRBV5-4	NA	CASSLAGAGGWNNEQFF	TGTGCCAGCAGCTTGGCCGGTGCCGGGGGATGGAACAATGAGCAGTTCTTC
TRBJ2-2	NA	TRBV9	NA	CASSGSLVIGELFF	TGTGCCAGCAGCGGGTCACTAGTGATCGGGGAGCTGTTTTTT
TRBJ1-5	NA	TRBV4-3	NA	CASSQTGRANQPQHF	TGCGCCAGCAGCCAAACTGGGAGGGCCAATCAGCCCCAGCATTTT
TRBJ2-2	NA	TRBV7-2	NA	CASSPIGGLPGELFF	TGTGCCAGCAGCCCAATTGGGGGCCTTCCCGGGGAGCTGTTTTTT
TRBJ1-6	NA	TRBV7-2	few	CASSLRRDSPLHF	TGTGCCAGCAGCCTCCGTCGGGATTCACCCCTCCACTTT
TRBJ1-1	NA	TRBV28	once	CASSPPDRQREAFF	TGTGCCAGCAGTCCCCCAGACAGACAGCGTGAAGCTTTCTTT
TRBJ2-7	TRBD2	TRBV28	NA	CASRLAGDHEQYF	TGTGCCAGCAGACTAGCGGGAGACCACGAGCAGTACTTC
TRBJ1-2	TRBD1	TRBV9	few	CASSAGQGMGGYTF	TGTGCCAGCAGCGCGGGACAGGGTATGGGCGGCTACACCTTC
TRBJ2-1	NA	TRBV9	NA	CASSARSDWNEQFF	TGTGCCAGCAGCGCCCGTTCAGACTGGAATGAGCAGTTCTTC
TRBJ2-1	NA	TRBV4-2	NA	CASSQGGYEQFF	TGTGCCAGCAGCCAAGGCGGATACGAGCAGTTCTTC
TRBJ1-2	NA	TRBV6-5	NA	CASSARGYYGYTF	TGTGCCAGTTCGGCAAGGGGTTATTATGGCTACACCTTC
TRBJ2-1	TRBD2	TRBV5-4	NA	CASSLDSGRANEQFF	TGTGCCAGCAGCTTGGATAGCGGGAGGGCCAATGAGCAGTTCTTC
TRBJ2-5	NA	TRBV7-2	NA	CASSPETGSQETQYF	TGTGCCAGCAGCCCTGAAACAGGGTCCCAAGAGACCCAGTACTTC
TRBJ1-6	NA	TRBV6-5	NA	CARRMVRGYSPLHF	TGTGCCAGGAGGATGGTGCGGGGATATTCACCCCTCCACTTT
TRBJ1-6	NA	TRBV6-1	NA	CASSEGTIHNSPLHF	TGTGCCAGCAGTGAAGGGACAATACATAATTCACCCCTCCACTTT